These T cell receptor beta chains were read from a single sample in a study of cytomegalovirus exposure and HLA in healthy donors. Clones were sequenced by immunoSEQ multiplex PCR, and TCRdb holds only the in-frame ones, with some missing. The sample holds about 180,000 clones, around 80% seen once. The sequenced material came from PBMCs. These receptors were taken from a woman aged 30 to 39 in good health and CMV-seronegative. Both conserved end residues are part of each CDR3. The D gene is left open where the match is weak. Some rows mark clone size as missing; the rest say once, few, many or name a class of expanded clone.

TRBJ2-3 | NA | TRBD2 | TRBV5-5 | CASSRTASGGTDTQYF | TGTGCCAGCAGCCGGACGGCTAGCGGGGGCACAGATACGCAGTATTTT
TRBJ1-6 | NA | TRBD1 | TRBV7-9 | CASTGTGDSPLHF | TGTGCCAGCACAGGGACAGGGGATTCACCCCTCCACTTT
TRBJ2-7 | NA | NA | TRBV15 | CATSRKTELRQQYF | TGTGCCACCAGCAGGAAGACAGAGCTCCGTCAGCAGTACTTC
TRBJ1-5 | NA | TRBD1 | TRBV10-3 | CAAGQGAYSNQPQHF | TGTGCCGCCGGACAGGGGGCTTATAGCAATCAGCCCCAGCATTTT
TRBJ1-5 | NA | NA | TRBV7-2 | CASSLATAYSNQPQHF | TGTGCCAGCAGCTTAGCGACAGCTTATAGCAATCAGCCCCAGCATTTT
TRBJ2-1 | once | NA | TRBV2 | CASRRGLRLNEQFF | TGTGCCAGCCGCCGAGGATTACGGCTTAATGAGCAGTTCTTC
TRBJ2-3 | NA | NA | TRBV4-2 | CASSKDGPDTQYF | TGTGCCAGCAGCAAAGACGGTCCGGATACGCAGTATTTT
TRBJ1-3 | NA | NA | TRBV7-7 | CASSLDGSSGNTIYF | TGTGCTAGCAGCTTGGACGGGAGCTCTGGAAACACCATATATTTT
TRBJ2-3 | NA | TRBD2 | TRBV11-3 | CASSRQRGGTDTQYF | TGTGCCAGCAGCCGCCAGCGGGGGGGCACAGATACGCAGTATTTT
TRBJ2-1 | NA | TRBD2 | TRBV7-2 | CASSGRTSGGAGEQFF | TGTGCCAGCAGCGGCAGGACTAGCGGGGGGGCCGGTGAGCAGTTCTTC
TRBJ1-1 | NA | NA | TRBV6-5 | CASSYGQGTEAFF | TGTGCCAGCAGTTACGGGCAGGGCACTGAAGCTTTCTTT
TRBJ1-1 | NA | TRBD1 | TRBV4-1 | CASSQDIRDSLNTEAFF | TGCGCCAGCAGCCAGGACATCCGGGACAGCTTGAACACTGAAGCTTTCTTT
TRBJ1-5 | NA | TRBD1 | TRBV5-1 | CASSSGTGPHQPQHF | TGCGCCAGCAGCTCCGGGACAGGGCCTCATCAGCCCCAGCATTTT
TRBJ1-1 | once | TRBD1 | TRBV7-3 | CASSPGTGLNTEAFF | TGTGCCAGCAGCCCTGGGACAGGTTTGAACACTGAAGCTTTCTTT
TRBJ2-4 | NA | NA | TRBV4-3 | CASSQFGVNGKNIQYF | TGCGCCAGCAGCCAATTCGGGGTGAACGGCAAAAACATTCAGTACTTC
TRBJ1-6 | NA | NA | TRBV20-1 | CSAKSPADLHF | TGCAGTGCTAAATCCCCCGCAGACCTCCACTTT
TRBJ1-1 | NA | NA | TRBV19 | CASMTGPSAFF | TGTGCCAGTATGACAGGACCTAGCGCTTTCTTT